A selection of T cell receptor beta chains follows, all from one sample in a study of blood T cell repertoires in COVID-19. Profiled with immunoSEQ multiplex PCR; TCRdb holds only in-frame clones, not every one. This table has around 170,000 clones, 65% to 85% appearing once. The sample comprised peripheral blood. These receptors all stem from an elderly woman with acute or convalescent COVID-19. The conserved cysteine and the conserved F or W are not part of the CDR3 here.

CDR3aa: ASSFGGRPTGELF; len: 13; v_gene: TRBV7-9; j_gene: TRBJ2-2
CDR3aa: ASSEPDRVNTEAF; len: 13; v_gene: TRBV6-1; j_gene: TRBJ1-1
CDR3aa: ASPRSTGNTIY; len: 11; v_gene: TRBV28; j_gene: TRBJ1-3
CDR3aa: ASSFRRTVNTEAF; len: 13; v_gene: TRBV27; j_gene: TRBJ1-1
CDR3aa: ASRWTGADYGYT; len: 12; v_gene: TRBV3-1/TRBV3-2; j_gene: TRBJ1-2
CDR3aa: ASSAALRVYGYT; len: 12; v_gene: TRBV7-9; j_gene: TRBJ1-2
CDR3aa: ASSWGSGGTEAF; len: 12; v_gene: TRBV5-1; j_gene: TRBJ1-1
CDR3aa: ASSQGASNQPQH; len: 12; v_gene: TRBV3-1/TRBV3-2; j_gene: TRBJ1-5
CDR3aa: SVADRPTDTQY; len: 11; v_gene: TRBV29-1; j_gene: TRBJ2-3
CDR3aa: SSDRSTDTQY; len: 10; v_gene: TRBV29-1; j_gene: TRBJ2-3
CDR3aa: ASSPPGGTSGIQY; len: 13; v_gene: TRBV28; j_gene: TRBJ2-4
CDR3aa: ASSQDLGSGNTIY; len: 13; v_gene: TRBV4-2; j_gene: TRBJ1-3
CDR3aa: ASSYGSSGANVLT; len: 13; v_gene: TRBV6-5; j_gene: TRBJ2-6
CDR3aa: ASSSLAGYNEQF; len: 12; v_gene: TRBV27; j_gene: TRBJ2-1
CDR3aa: ASSLEGAWNTEAF; len: 13; v_gene: TRBV5-4; j_gene: TRBJ1-1
CDR3aa: ASSLGGGELF; len: 10; v_gene: TRBV12-3/TRBV12-4; j_gene: TRBJ2-2
CDR3aa: ASSIGGSGTGPREQY; len: 15; v_gene: TRBV19; j_gene: TRBJ2-7
CDR3aa: ASSPDRAVNTEAF; len: 13; v_gene: TRBV5-1; j_gene: TRBJ1-1
CDR3aa: ASSKGQSTGELF; len: 12; v_gene: TRBV5-1; j_gene: TRBJ2-2